The clone carrying this T cell receptor (beta chain) was observed a few times. The antigen remains unidentified. Germline V gene lookup returns CDR1 MGHRA and CDR2 YSYEKL. V lost 1 base to trimming and J lost 2 bases, with 14 bases between them. The CDR3 runs 16 residues. This record comes from a study of cytomegalovirus exposure and HLA in healthy donors. At the level of the study: An early data release held tens of millions of unique TCRs from HLA-typed donors.

Notes on the study in general: A later analysis reportedly found that, within productive TCRs, an Asian-associated ancestry cluster had fewer N-insertions than the mean observed across the approximately 600 donors. The study designated 150 or so TCR beta chains cytomegalovirus-associated. Earlier findings revealed that most TCR beta V segments proved productive either about 87% or about 30% of the time.

The PCR ran on 60 Vbeta and 13 Jbeta primers. Assay: immunoSEQ multiplex PCR; the TCRdb copy retains only in-frame clones and omits some. This repertoire shows about 140,000 clones, around 80% found once; its top ten account for roughly 2%. Sequenced input: PBMCs. The origin of this receptor is a man aged 30 to 39 in good health and CMV-seronegative. The V gene is TRBV4-1, the J gene TRBJ1-2, with no clear D. CDR3 in DNA: TGCGCCAGCAGCCAAGGGGCAGATTTATCCAACTATGGCTACACCTTC. Encoded protein: CASSQGADLSNYGYTF.